The entry below gives a single T cell receptor beta chain sequence along with its context. This record comes from a study of blood T cell repertoires in COVID-19. Clones were read by immunoSEQ multiplex PCR, and TCRdb kept only the in-frame ones, dropping some. The table shows a few hundred thousand clones, with 89% occurring only once. This CDR3 is 15 amino acids long. The germline V and J ends were trimmed by 7 bases and 4 bases, with 16 bases remaining between them. Self-reported history from a screening survey and questionnaire set each donor's cohort. J is TRBJ2-2 and V is TRBV23-1; tentatively, D is TRBD1 (7 bases). TRBV23-1 carries the ORF label, with uncertain function. This TCR was sampled from a woman between 35 and 50 years old who had recovered from COVID-19. The specimen was PBMCs or T cells enriched from blood (not recorded which). For the CDR3, the DNA is TGCGCCAGCACCAAGAGACAGGGACTCACCGGGGAGCTGTTTTTT. Its translation is CASTKRQGLTGELFF.